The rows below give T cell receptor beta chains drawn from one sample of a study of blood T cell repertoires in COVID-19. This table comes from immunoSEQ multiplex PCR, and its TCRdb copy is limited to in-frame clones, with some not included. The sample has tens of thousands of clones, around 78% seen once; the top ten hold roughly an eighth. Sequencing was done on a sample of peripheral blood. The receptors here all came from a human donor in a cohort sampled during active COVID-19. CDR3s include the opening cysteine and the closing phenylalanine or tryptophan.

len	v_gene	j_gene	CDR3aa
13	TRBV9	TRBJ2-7	CASSVAGVDEQYF
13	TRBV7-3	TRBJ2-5	CASSRVREETQYF
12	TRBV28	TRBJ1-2	CASSPDANGYTF
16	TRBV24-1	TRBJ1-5	CATSDSRTGSMQPQHF
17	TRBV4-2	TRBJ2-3	CASSQEGDRGGLITQYF
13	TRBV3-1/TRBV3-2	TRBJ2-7	CASSHYLADEQYF
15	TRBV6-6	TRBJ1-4	CASSGNRVVGEKLFF
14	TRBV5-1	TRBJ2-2	CASASQGPPGELFF
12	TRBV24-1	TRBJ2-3	CATSDRLDTQYF
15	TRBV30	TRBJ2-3	CAWSVPTPSRGTQYF
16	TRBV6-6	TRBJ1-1	CASSYLGGSMNTEAFF
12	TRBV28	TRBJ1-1	CASRTQVTEAFF
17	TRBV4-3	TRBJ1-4	CASSQEFFGGVNEKLFF
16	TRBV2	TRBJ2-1	CASSEDGAGTYNEQFF
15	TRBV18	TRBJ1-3	CASSPVVQGRNTIYF
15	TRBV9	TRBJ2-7	CASSVDRQGPYEQYF
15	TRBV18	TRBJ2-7	CASSPTVAYRYEQYF
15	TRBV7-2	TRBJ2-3	CASSPPGQGRSAQYF
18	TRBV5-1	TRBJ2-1	CASSKGLAGGPGDNEQFF
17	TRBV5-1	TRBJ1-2	CASSLGAGAEVNYGYTF
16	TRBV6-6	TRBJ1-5	CASSYPDSQSNQPQHF
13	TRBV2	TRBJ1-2	CASSGDTLLGYTF
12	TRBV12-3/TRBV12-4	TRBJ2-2	CASNRDIGELFF
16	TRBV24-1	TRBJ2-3	CATSDMTAMNTDTQYF
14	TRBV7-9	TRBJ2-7	CASSLGQYSYEQYF
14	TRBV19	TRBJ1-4	CASSMVTGDEKLFF
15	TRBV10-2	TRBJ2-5	CASSDQAGPQETQYF
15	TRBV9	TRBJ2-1	CASSVGGNSYNEQFF
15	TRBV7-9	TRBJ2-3	CASSLLGGSTDTQYF
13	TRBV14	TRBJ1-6	CASSQERGSPLHF
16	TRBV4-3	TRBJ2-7	CASSPGLAGARYEQYF
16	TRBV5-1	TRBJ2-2	CASSSRNWGGFRGAVF
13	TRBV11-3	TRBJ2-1	CASSLGTFNEQFF
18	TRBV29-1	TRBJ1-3	CSVEVRLKQGGVGNTIYF
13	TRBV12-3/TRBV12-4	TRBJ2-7	CASSLGTSYEQYF
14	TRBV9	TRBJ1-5	CASSVEGDNQPQHF
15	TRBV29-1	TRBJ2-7	CSVGGGDRFPYEQYF
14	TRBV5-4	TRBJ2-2	CASSQKLGPGELFF
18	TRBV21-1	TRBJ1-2	CASRKRKRQKTFHYGYTF
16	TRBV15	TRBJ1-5	CATSRDRDRGNQPQHF
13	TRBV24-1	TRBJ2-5	CATSAGSQETQYF
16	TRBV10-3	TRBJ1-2	CAISEQGFTTNYGYTF
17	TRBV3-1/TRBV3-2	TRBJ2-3	CASSQGSGGVPTDTQYF
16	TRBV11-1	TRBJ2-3	CASSFGTSGGLDTQYF
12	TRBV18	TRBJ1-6	CASSLRNSPLHF
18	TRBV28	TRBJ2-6	CASSFVQSPSSGANVLTF
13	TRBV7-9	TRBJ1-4	CASTRQLNEKLFF
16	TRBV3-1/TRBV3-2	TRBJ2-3	CASSHRAGGSTDTQYF